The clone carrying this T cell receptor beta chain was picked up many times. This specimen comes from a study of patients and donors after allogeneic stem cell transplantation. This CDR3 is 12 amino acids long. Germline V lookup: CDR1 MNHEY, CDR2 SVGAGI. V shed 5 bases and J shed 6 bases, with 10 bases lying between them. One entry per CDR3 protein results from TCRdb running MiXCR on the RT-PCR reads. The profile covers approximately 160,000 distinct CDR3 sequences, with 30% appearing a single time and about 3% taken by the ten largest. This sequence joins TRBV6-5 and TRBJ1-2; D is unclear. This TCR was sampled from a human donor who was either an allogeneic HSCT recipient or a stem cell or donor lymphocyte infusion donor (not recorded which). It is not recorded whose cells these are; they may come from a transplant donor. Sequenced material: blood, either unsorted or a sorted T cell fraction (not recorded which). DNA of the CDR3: TGTGCCAGCAGTCCGGGCCCGGATGGCTACACCTTC. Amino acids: CASSPGPDGYTF.